This T cell receptor beta chain derives from a study of blood T cells in healthy people across ages. Through a sample-barcoded 5' primer and a J-beta primer mix, a second PCR was run for roughly 6 to 11 cycles. Every single cDNA molecule received a tag from a template-switch adaptor with 12 random nucleotides. TCRdb passed the 5' RACE reads through MiXCR, listing each CDR3 protein once. The sample holds about 780,000 distinct CDR3 sequences, about 47% seen once. V was clipped by 3 bases and J by 14 bases; unmatched bases: 8. Germline assignment: CDR1 SEHNR and CDR2 FQNEAQ (reference sequence). CDR3 length equals 14 residues. Healthy Caucasian individuals from Russia aged about 6 to 95 served as donors.

This chain joins TRBV7-9 and TRBJ2-1; 12 bases are shared with TRBD1. The clonotype was recovered from an elderly man in good health. Sequenced material: blood. CDR3 coding DNA: TGTGCCAGCAGCTTCTTCGGGACAGGGGGCGGGGAGTTCTTC. This gives the protein CASSFFGTGGGEFF.